This TCR beta chain was documented in a study of blood T cell repertoires in COVID-19. Study at large: PBMCs, B-cell-depleted T cells, or T cells were the source of the cDNA or gDNA that made up the material.

The germline V gene has CDR1 KGHDR and CDR2 SFDVKD. The CDR3 loop spans 16 amino acids. V shed 5 bases, J shed 1 base, and the junction held 5 bases outside the gene matches. As handled by the study authors: Nucleated cell number was recorded as an estimate derived from reference gene primer amplification. The protocol was immunoSEQ multiplex PCR, while the TCRdb copy is restricted to in-frame clones and leaves out a portion. V and J calls and clone size are given by that table; D and trimming were obtained from the DNA. The table includes 200,000 to 300,000 clones, more than 80% detected once. The clonotype originates from a woman aged 35 to 49 with acute or convalescent COVID-19. Sequencing was performed on peripheral blood. The J gene is TRBJ2-2, the V gene TRBV24-1; 8 bases line up with TRBD1. The CDR3, as DNA: TGTGCCACCAGTGGGGGCGGGACAGGGAACACCGGGGAGCTGTTTTTT. As protein: CATSGGGTGNTGELFF.